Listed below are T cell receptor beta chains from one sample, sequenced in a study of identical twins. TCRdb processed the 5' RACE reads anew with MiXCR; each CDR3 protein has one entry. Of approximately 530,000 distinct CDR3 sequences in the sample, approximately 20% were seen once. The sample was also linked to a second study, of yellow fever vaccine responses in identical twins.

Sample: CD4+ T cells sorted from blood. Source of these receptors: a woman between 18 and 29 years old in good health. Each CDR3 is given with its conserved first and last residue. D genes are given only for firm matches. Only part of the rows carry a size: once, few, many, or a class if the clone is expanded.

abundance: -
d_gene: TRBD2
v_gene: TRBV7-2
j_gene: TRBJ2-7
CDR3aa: CASSSGRSGNYEQYF
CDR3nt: TGTGCCAGCAGCTCGGGGCGGAGCGGGAACTACGAGCAGTACTTC

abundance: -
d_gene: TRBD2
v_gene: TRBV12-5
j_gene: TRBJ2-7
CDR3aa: CASGLVPLQIAGVAYEQYF
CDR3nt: TGTGCTAGTGGTTTGGTACCCCTTCAAATAGCGGGAGTCGCCTACGAGCAGTACTTC

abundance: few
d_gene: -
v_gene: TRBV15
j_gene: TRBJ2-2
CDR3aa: CATSRVAGATGELFF
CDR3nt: TGTGCCACCAGCAGAGTTGCAGGGGCCACCGGGGAGCTGTTTTTT

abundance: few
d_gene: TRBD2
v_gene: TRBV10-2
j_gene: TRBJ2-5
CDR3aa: CASISSGAGETQYF
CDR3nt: TGCGCCAGCATTTCCAGCGGGGCGGGAGAGACCCAGTACTTC

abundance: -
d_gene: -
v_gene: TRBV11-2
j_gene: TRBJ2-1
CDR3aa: CASSPREGGEQFF
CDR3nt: TGTGCCAGCAGCCCTAGAGAGGGAGGTGAGCAGTTCTTC

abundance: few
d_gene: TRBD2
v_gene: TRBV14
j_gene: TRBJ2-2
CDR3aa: CASSQIAGAPTGELFF
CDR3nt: TGTGCCAGCAGCCAAATAGCGGGGGCACCCACCGGGGAGCTGTTTTTT

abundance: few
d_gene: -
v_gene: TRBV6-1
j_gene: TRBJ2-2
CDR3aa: CASRKDSYTGELFF
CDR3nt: TGTGCCAGCAGGAAAGACAGCTACACCGGGGAGCTGTTTTTT

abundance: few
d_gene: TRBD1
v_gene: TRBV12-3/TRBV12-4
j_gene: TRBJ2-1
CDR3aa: CASSFGRSGTGHNEQFF
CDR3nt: TGTGCCAGCAGTTTTGGAAGATCCGGGACAGGCCACAATGAGCAGTTCTTC

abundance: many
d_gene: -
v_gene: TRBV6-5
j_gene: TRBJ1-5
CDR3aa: CASSYGGNQPQHF
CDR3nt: TGCGCCAGCAGCTATGGGGGCAATCAGCCCCAGCATTTT

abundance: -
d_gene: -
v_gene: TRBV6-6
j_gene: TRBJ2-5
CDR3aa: CASRRQGAETQYF
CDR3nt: TGTGCCAGCAGACGGCAGGGTGCGGAGACCCAGTACTTC

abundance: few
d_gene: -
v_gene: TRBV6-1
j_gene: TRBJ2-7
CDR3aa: CASSDDGGSSYEQYF
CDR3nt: TGTGCCAGCAGTGACGACGGCGGCAGCTCCTACGAGCAGTACTTC

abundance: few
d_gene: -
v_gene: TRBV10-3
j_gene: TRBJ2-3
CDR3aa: CAIMGSSTDTQYF
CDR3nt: TGTGCCATCATGGGGAGTAGCACAGATACGCAGTATTTT

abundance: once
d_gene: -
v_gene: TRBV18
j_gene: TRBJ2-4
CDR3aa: CASSPPHILGGPFPAKNIQYF
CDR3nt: TGTGCCAGCTCACCACCGCACATTCTAGGAGGACCCTTCCCAGCCAAAAACATTCAGTACTTC

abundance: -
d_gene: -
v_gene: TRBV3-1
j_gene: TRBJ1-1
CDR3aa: CASSQVGEGTEAFF
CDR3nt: TGTGCCAGCAGCCAAGTTGGGGAAGGAACTGAAGCTTTCTTT

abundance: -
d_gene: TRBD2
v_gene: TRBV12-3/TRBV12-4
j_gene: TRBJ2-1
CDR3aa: CASSFGLLAGGPNEQFF
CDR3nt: TGTGCCAGCAGTTTTGGTTTATTAGCGGGGGGGCCCAATGAGCAGTTCTTC

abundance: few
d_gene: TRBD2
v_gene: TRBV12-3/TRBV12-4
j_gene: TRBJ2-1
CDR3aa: CASAGTSGMGYGNEQFF
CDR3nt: TGTGCCAGTGCCGGGACTAGCGGGATGGGGTACGGCAATGAGCAGTTCTTC

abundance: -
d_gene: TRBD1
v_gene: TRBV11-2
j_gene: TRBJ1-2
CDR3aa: CASSPFMTGGGGYTF
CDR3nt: TGTGCCAGCAGCCCATTTATGACAGGGGGCGGTGGCTACACCTTC

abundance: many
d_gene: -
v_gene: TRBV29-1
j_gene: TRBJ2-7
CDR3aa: CSVVIRLGSSYEQYF
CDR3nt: TGCAGCGTTGTGATCCGGTTGGGCAGCTCCTACGAGCAGTACTTC

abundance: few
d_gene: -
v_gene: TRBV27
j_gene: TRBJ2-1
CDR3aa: CASSLLPLSSYNEQFF
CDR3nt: TGTGCCAGCAGTTTATTACCGCTGAGCTCCTACAATGAGCAGTTCTTC

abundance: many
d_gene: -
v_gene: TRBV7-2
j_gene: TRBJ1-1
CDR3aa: CASSRQANTEAFF
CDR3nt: TGTGCCAGCAGCAGACAGGCGAACACTGAAGCTTTCTTT

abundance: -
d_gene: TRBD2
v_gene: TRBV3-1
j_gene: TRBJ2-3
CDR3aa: CASSQESRGGGDTQYF
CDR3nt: TGTGCCAGCAGCCAAGAATCCCGGGGGGGCGGGGATACGCAGTATTTT

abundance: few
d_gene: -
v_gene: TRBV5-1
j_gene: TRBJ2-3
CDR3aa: CASSRGGKRTDTQYF
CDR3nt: TGCGCCAGCAGCCGAGGGGGAAAACGCACAGATACGCAGTATTTT

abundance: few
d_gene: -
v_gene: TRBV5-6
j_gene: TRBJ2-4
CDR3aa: CASSLGLTAKNIQYF
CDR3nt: TGTGCCAGCAGCTTGGGCCTAACGGCCAAAAACATTCAGTACTTC

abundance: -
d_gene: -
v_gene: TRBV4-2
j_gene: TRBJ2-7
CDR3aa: CASSQEKQTYEQNF
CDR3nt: TGTGCCAGCAGCCAAGAAAAACAGACCTACGAGCAGAACTTC

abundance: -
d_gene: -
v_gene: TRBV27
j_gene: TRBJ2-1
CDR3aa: CASSLRGGPNEQFF
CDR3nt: TGTGCCAGCAGTTTAAGAGGGGGGCCCAATGAGCAGTTCTTC

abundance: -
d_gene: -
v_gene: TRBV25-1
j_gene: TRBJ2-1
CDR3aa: CASSDSTGWEQFF
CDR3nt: TGTGCCAGCAGTGATTCAACAGGTTGGGAGCAGTTCTTC

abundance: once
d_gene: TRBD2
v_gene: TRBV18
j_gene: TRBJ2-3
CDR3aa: CASSPPVLSGDRTDTQYF
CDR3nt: TGTGCCAGCTCACCACCGGTTTTAAGCGGGGACCGCACAGATACGCAGTATTTT

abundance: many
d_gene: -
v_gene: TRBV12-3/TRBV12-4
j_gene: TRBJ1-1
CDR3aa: CASSLAEMNTEAFF
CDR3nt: TGTGCCAGCAGTTTAGCAGAGATGAACACTGAAGCTTTCTTT

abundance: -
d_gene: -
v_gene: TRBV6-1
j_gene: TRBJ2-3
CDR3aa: CASSALAGDTQYF
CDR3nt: TGTGCCAGCAGTGCACTAGCTGGGGATACGCAGTATTTT

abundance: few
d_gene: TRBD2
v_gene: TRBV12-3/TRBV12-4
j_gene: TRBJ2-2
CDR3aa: CASSLPGRGGTNTGELFF
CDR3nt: TGTGCCAGCAGTTTGCCCGGGCGGGGGGGAACGAACACCGGGGAGCTGTTTTTT

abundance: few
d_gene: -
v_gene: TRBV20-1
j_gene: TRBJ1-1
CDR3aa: CSALWSSSEAFF
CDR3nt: TGCAGTGCTTTATGGTCTTCCAGTGAAGCTTTCTTT

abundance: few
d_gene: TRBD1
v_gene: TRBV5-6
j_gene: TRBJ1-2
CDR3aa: CASSLVGQGGYGYTF
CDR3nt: TGTGCCAGCAGCTTGGTCGGACAGGGGGGCTATGGCTACACCTTC

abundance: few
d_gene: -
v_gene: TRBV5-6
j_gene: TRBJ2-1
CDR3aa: CASSSGGTQDEQFF
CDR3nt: TGTGCCAGCAGCTCAGGCGGGACTCAGGATGAGCAGTTCTTC

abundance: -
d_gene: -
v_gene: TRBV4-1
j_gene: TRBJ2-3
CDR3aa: CASSQDLAFPDTQYF
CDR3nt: TGCGCCAGCAGCCAAGATTTAGCTTTCCCAGATACGCAGTATTTT

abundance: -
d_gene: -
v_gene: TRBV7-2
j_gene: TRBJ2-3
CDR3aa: CASSYALSDTQYF
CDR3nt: TGTGCCAGCAGCTACGCTCTGTCAGATACGCAGTATTTT

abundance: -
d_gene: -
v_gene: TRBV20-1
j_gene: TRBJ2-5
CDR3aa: CSARGSGQETQYF
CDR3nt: TGCAGTGCTAGAGGCTCGGGGCAAGAGACCCAGTACTTC

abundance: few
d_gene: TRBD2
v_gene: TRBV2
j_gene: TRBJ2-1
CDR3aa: CASSDNGGRGYNEQFF
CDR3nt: TGTGCCAGCAGTGATAATGGCGGGAGAGGGTACAATGAGCAGTTCTTC

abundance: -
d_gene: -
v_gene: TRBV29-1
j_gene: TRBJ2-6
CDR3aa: CSASPAGANVLTF
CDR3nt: TGCAGCGCTAGCCCGGCTGGGGCCAACGTCCTGACTTTC

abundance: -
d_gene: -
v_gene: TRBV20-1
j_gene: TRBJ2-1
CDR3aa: CSAPHLVGLHGEQFF
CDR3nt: TGCAGTGCTCCACACCTAGTAGGTTTACATGGTGAGCAGTTCTTC

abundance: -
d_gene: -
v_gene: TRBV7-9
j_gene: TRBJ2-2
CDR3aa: CASSLPGNTGELFF
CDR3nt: TGTGCCAGCAGCTTACCAGGGAACACCGGGGAGCTGTTTTTT